This T cell receptor (beta chain) was recovered during a study of CD8+CD57+ T cells in acquired aplastic anemia. About the study: Average DNA yield from sorted CD4+ and CD8+ cells was around 3 ug.

Ten or more counts support this clonotype. Antigen specificity is unknown. Trimming removed 3 bases from V and 6 bases from J, with 15 bases in between. The CDR3 is 14 amino acids. Study observations and caveats: The study identified more than 25 CD8+ CDR3 sequences shared by patients and controls. The study found no significant CD8+ Simpson's diversity difference between patients and controls.

Genomic DNA constituted the template upon which TCR beta VDJ and CDR3 profiling was performed. TCRdb called the reads again in MiXCR, with one record for every CDR3 protein. This sample has some 290,000 distinct CDR3 sequences, with approximately 55% found just once. Sequencing was carried out using sorted CD4+, CD8+, or CD8+CD57+ T cells (not recorded which) from PBMCs. This TCR came from a human donor with severe aplastic anemia or a healthy control (not recorded which). This chain links TRBV12-3 or TRBV12-4 with TRBJ2-7, with D perhaps TRBD2 (6 bases). The CDR3 loop reads CASSLQGGAAEQYF. Here the CDR3 DNA reads TGTGCCAGCAGTTTGCAGGGAGGAGCTGCCGAGCAGTACTTC.